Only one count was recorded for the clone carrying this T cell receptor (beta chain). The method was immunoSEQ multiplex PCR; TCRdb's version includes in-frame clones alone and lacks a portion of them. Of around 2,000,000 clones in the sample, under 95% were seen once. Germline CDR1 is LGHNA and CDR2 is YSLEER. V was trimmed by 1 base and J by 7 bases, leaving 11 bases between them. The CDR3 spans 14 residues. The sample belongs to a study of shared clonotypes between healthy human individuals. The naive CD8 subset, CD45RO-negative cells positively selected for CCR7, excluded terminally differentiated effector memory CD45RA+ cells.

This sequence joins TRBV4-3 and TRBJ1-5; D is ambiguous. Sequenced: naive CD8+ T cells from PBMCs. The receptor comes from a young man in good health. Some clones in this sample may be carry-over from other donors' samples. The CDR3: CASSQGAWGQPQHF. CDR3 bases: TGCGCCAGCAGCCAAGGGGCCTGGGGACAGCCCCAGCATTTT.